In its sample, the clone carrying this T cell receptor beta chain was seen a few times. The antigen remains unidentified. The CDR3 runs to 15 residues. Germline CDR1 is SNHLY and CDR2 is FYNNEI. Trimming left V 4 bases short and J 5 bases short, with 15 bases between. The record originates from a study of identical twins. Points from the study as a whole: In beta out-of-frame sequences, the excess sharing between twins was weaker. Possibly, invariant MAIT and iNKT cells partly confounded zero-insertion analyses. Carriage of fewer insertions was seen in abundant cord blood beta clonotypes, whereas memory repertoires showed none.

TCRdb reanalysed the 5' RACE reads using MiXCR and keeps one entry per CDR3 protein. The sample contains hundreds of thousands of distinct CDR3 sequences, 5.5% to 7.5% of which appear only once. This clonotype was obtained from a young man in good health. This rearrangement joins TRBV2 to TRBJ2-1; D is perhaps TRBD2 (6 bases). The sequencing sample was made of naive T cells sorted from blood. CDR3 residues: CASSGPSGPNNEQFF. The CDR3 DNA follows: TGTGCCAGCAGTGGACCCAGCGGGCCGAACAATGAGCAGTTCTTC.